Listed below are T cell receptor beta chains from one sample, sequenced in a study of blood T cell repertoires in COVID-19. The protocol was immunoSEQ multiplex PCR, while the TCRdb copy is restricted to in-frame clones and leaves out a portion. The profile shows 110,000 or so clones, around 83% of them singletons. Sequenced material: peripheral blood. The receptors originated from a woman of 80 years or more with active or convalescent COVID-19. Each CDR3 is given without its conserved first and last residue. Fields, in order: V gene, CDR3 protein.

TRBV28	ASSLIRGDGYT
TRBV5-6	ASSLSSWFNQPQH
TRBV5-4	ASSPRGSTEAF
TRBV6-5	ASSYGRLAGTETQY
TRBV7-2	ASSLGTVGETQY
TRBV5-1	ASSLLARGNEQF
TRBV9	ASSGGPPGLATIGELF
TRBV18	ASSLAGVEETQY
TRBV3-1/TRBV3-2	ASSQGPGTVNYGYT
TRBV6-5	ASSSQGAGGEKLF
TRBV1	TSSQISGDIVSSYEQY
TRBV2	APRRREGYEQY
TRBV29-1	SVKGLAGGHEQY
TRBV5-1	ASSPMGTSGNTIY
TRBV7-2	ASSFWGRRSYGYT
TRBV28	ASGQGFVDTQY
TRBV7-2	ASSRQAGSSYNEQF
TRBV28	ASSLPGSNQPQH
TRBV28	ASRGTANEKLF
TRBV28	ASISPPVNEKLF
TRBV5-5	ASLTGLTGANVLT
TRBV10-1	ASSESGATDTQY
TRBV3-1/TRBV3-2	ASSQARVNEQF
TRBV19	ASSVGTRLTGELF
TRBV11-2	ASSRGVTNEKLF
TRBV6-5	ASVSGNSNQPQH
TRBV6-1	ASSGQGTASAYEQY
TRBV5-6	ASSRRTGINTEAF
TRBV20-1	SARELGLQH
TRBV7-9	ASSSLTSSYEQY
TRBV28	ASVRGGSYEQY
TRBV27	ASSPPGQSTDTQY
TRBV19	ASNPGQGWNEQY
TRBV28	ASSLLNTGELF
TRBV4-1	ASSQGLAASYEQY
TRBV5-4	ASSLVGQEFGYT
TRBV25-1	ASSESGGLF
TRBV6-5	ASTGFGSYNEQF
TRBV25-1	ASSGKAGIGVTQY
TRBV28	ASSLGTSGTNEQF
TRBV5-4	ASSSGLAGLQETQY
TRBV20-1	SASVDREDQPQH
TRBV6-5	ASSYAGTGLYQPQH
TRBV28	ASTSMGTGSPGELF
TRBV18	ASSPPANVYQETQY
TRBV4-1	ASSQVVRAAKDTEAF
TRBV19	ASSRTRTSGSEGEQY
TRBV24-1	ATSLSGSVKNEQF
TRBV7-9	ASSGTEQF